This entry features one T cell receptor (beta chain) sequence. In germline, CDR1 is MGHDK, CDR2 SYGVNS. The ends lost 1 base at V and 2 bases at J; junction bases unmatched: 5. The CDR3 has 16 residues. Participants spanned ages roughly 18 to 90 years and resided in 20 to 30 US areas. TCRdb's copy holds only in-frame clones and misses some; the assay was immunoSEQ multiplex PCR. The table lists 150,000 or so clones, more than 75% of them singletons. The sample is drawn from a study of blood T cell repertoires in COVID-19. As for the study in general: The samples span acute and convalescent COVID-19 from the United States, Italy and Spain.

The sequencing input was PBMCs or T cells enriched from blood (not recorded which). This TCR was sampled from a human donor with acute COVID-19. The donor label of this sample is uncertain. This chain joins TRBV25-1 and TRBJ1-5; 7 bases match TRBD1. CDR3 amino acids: CASSESRGPGNQPQHF. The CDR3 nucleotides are TGTGCCAGCAGTGAATCGAGGGGGCCGGGCAATCAGCCCCAGCATTTT.